This section outlines one T cell receptor beta chain sequence together with its context. Trimming removed 3 bases from V and 1 base from J, with 11 bases in between. The CDR3 covers 15 residues. Germline values: CDR1 SGHRS, CDR2 YFSETQ. Some clones are missing from TCRdb's copy, which holds only in-frame ones; the method was immunoSEQ multiplex PCR. The sample contains 150,000 to 200,000 clones, roughly 80% of which appear only once. The sample comes from a study of blood T cell repertoires in COVID-19. About the research overall: COVID-19 samples, acute and convalescent, were from the United States, Italy and Spain.

Source material: peripheral blood. The receptor was derived from a human donor with acute or convalescent COVID-19. The donor label of this sample is uncertain. The chain is built from TRBV5-1 and TRBJ2-1; tentative D call: TRBD2 (6 bases). DNA for the CDR3: TGCGCCAGCAGCTCCTTAGCGGAATCCTACAATGAGCAGTTCTTC. It encodes CASSSLAESYNEQFF.